This is a list of T cell receptor beta chains from one sample in a study of PD-L1 blockade in urothelial cancer. TCRdb's copy holds only in-frame clones and misses some; the assay was immunoSEQ multiplex PCR. This table has tens of thousands of clones, 90% appearing once. Here the sequenced sample was PBMCs, taken around atezolizumab (anti-PD-L1) treatment. These receptors originate from a man in his sixties with urothelial cancer. The CDR3 runs from the conserved cysteine through the conserved F or W. Fields, in order: D gene, J gene, clone size, V gene, CDR3 DNA, CDR3 protein. A D gene is named only where the DNA matches it firmly. Not all rows give a size; the values are once, few, many and, for expanded clones, a class.

>.|TRBJ1-3|.|TRBV2
TGTGCCAGCAGTGATGCGGCCGCATCTGGAAACACCATATATTTT
CASSDAAASGNTIYF
>TRBD1|TRBJ2-7|.|TRBV19
TGTGCCAGTAGTGATCCGACAGGGGGCACCTACGAGCAGTACTTC
CASSDPTGGTYEQYF
>.|TRBJ2-3|.|TRBV7-3
TGTGCCAGCAGCTTAAGAGGTTCAGATACGCAGTATTTT
CASSLRGSDTQYF
>TRBD2|TRBJ2-1|.|TRBV19
TGTGCCAGTCGACGGTCCCTAGCGGGGGACTACAATGAGCAGTTCTTC
CASRRSLAGDYNEQFF
>TRBD1|TRBJ2-3|.|TRBV7-8
TGTGCCTCCACCGGGACAGGGGGTGTAGATACGCAGTATTTT
CASTGTGGVDTQYF
>.|TRBJ2-6|once|TRBV5-1
TGCGCCAGCAGCAGCGGACAGAACTCTGGGGCCAACGTCCTGACTTTC
CASSSGQNSGANVLTF
>.|TRBJ1-5|.|TRBV19
TGTGCCAGTAGTATTCAGGGGACGAATAGCAATCAGCCCCAGCATTTT
CASSIQGTNSNQPQHF
>TRBD2|TRBJ2-7|few|TRBV10-1
TGCGCCAGCAGTGAGTCTAGCGGGATCCCCTACGAGCAGTACTTC
CASSESSGIPYEQYF
>.|TRBJ1-2|.|TRBV7-2
TGTGCCAGCAGCCTCGGAGGCGGGGTCCCCCGTAACTATGGCTACACCTTC
CASSLGGGVPRNYGYTF
>TRBD1|TRBJ1-6|.|TRBV2
TGTGCCAGCAGGGGACAGCTACGGAATTCACCCCTCCACTTT
CASRGQLRNSPLHF
>.|TRBJ1-1|.|TRBV2
TGTGCCAGCAGACCGGGACAAATAGTCTCTGAAGCTTTCTTT
CASRPGQIVSEAFF
>.|TRBJ1-2|.|TRBV29-1
TGCAGCGGCGACTATGGCTACACCTTC
CSGDYGYTF
>.|TRBJ2-5|.|TRBV5-1
TGCGCCAGCAGCCACGGAGGGGTCCATGGGGAGACCCAGTACTTC
CASSHGGVHGETQYF
>TRBD1|TRBJ1-6|.|TRBV19
TGTGCCAGTAGTATTTACAAGACAGGGATGGGTAATTCACCCCTCCACTTT
CASSIYKTGMGNSPLHF
>TRBD2|TRBJ2-7|.|TRBV10-2
TGCGCCAGCAGGGGCGGGGGGCAGGCGGAGCCCTACGAGCAGTACTTC
CASRGGGQAEPYEQYF
>TRBD1|TRBJ1-2|once|TRBV10-3
TGTGCCACCTCGGACAGGGACTATGGCTACACCTTC
CATSDRDYGYTF
>.|TRBJ2-6|.|TRBV27
TGTGCCAGCAGTTCGTCTGGGGCCAACGTCCTGACTTTC
CASSSSGANVLTF
>.|TRBJ2-5|.|TRBV6-5
TGTGCCAGCAGTTCCTTACCGAGGGAGACCCAGTACTTC
CASSSLPRETQYF
>TRBD2|TRBJ2-7|.|TRBV5-1
TGCGCCAGCAGCTTAGCGGGAGTCACCGCCAACGAGCAGTACTTC
CASSLAGVTANEQYF
>.|TRBJ2-7|once|TRBV30
TGTGCCTGTAGCATTTCCCCCTACGAGCAGTACTTC
CACSISPYEQYF
>TRBD1|TRBJ2-5|.|TRBV2
TGTGCCAGCAGTGAAGGCTCCACAGGGGTCGGCGAGACCCAGTACTTC
CASSEGSTGVGETQYF
>.|TRBJ1-1|few|TRBV13
TGTGCCAGCAGCTTAGGTCGGTTGAGGCAGGAAGCTTTCTTT
CASSLGRLRQEAFF
>.|TRBJ2-5|.|TRBV20-1
TGCAGTGCCGGGGACTCGGGGACCCAGTACTTC
CSAGDSGTQYF
>TRBD2|TRBJ2-3|.|TRBV5-1
TGCGCCAGCAGCCCGAGGGCAGCGGGAGCGGGCACAGATACGCAGTATTTT
CASSPRAAGAGTDTQYF
>.|TRBJ1-4|.|TRBV7-9
TGTGCCAGCGCTCGTTTACAGGGTTGGGAAAAACTGTTTTTT
CASARLQGWEKLFF
>TRBD2|TRBJ2-1|.|TRBV7-3
TGTGCCAGCAGCCCGGGGACTAGCCACAATGAGCAGTTCTTC
CASSPGTSHNEQFF
>TRBD2|TRBJ2-1|.|TRBV5-1
TGCGCCAGCAGCGCCCTAGCGGATTCCTACAATGAGCAGTTCTTC
CASSALADSYNEQFF
>.|TRBJ2-3|.|TRBV30
TGTGCCTGGAGTGCAGGGGTCTTCACAGATACGCAGTATTTT
CAWSAGVFTDTQYF
>.|TRBJ1-2|.|TRBV10-3
TGTGCCATCAGTGAAGGATTGCCGGGGGGATCTACGGGCTACACCTTC
CAISEGLPGGSTGYTF
>.|TRBJ2-5|.|TRBV18
TGTGCCAGCTCACCACTCGAAGAGACCCAGTACTTC
CASSPLEETQYF
>TRBD2|TRBJ2-5|.|TRBV11-2
TGTGCCAGCAGCAGACTAGCGGGAGGGAACTACCAAGAGACCCAGTACTTC
CASSRLAGGNYQETQYF
>.|TRBJ1-1|.|TRBV4-1
TGCGCCAGCAGCCAAGATTCTCGAGCTTTCTTT
CASSQDSRAFF
>TRBD1|TRBJ1-5|.|TRBV2
TGTGCCAGCAGTACAGGGGTCACTCAGCCCCAGCATTTT
CASSTGVTQPQHF
>TRBD2|TRBJ2-7|.|TRBV5-1
TGCGCCAGCAGCTTGGAGAGCGGGAAATTCTACGAGCAGTACTTC
CASSLESGKFYEQYF
>TRBD1|TRBJ2-3|.|TRBV5-1
TGCGCCAGCAGCTTGGGACAGGGGGTTGTAGATACGCAGTATTTT
CASSLGQGVVDTQYF
>.|TRBJ2-5|.|TRBV15
TGTGCCACCGGGGGGGCCGGCGAGACCCAGTACTTC
CATGGAGETQYF
>TRBD2|TRBJ2-3|.|TRBV9
TGTGCCAGCAGCGTAGGGGCTAGCGGGGGTTACACAGATACGCAGTATTTT
CASSVGASGGYTDTQYF
>.|TRBJ2-7|.|TRBV27
TGTGCCAGCAGTTTATACTCATTAATGTATTCCGAGCAGTACTTC
CASSLYSLMYSEQYF
>.|TRBJ2-5|.|TRBV7-7
TGTGCTAGCAGCTTTGGGGCGGGACGCCAAGAGACCCAGTACTTC
CASSFGAGRQETQYF
>.|TRBJ2-3|.|TRBV7-2
TGTGCCAGCAGCTTAGCTGGTGGTAGCGGCACAGATACGCAGTATTTT
CASSLAGGSGTDTQYF
>.|TRBJ1-4|.|TRBV30
TGTGCCTGGAGTGTAGGGGGTAAACTGTTTTTT
CAWSVGGKLFF
>TRBD1|TRBJ1-4|.|TRBV9
TGTGCCAGCAGCCCGAGACAGGGAACAAATGAAAAACTGTTTTTT
CASSPRQGTNEKLFF
>TRBD1|TRBJ2-7|.|TRBV19
TGTGCCAGTAGTATGAGGACAGGGAGTATCTACGAGCAGTACTTC
CASSMRTGSIYEQYF
>.|TRBJ1-2|once|TRBV6-1
TGTGCCAGCAGTGAAGTCAGGGCTAACTATGGCTACACCTTC
CASSEVRANYGYTF
>TRBD1|TRBJ1-1|once|TRBV18
TGTGCCAGCTCACCTGCCGGACAGGGGAACACTGAAGCTTTCTTT
CASSPAGQGNTEAFF
>TRBD2|TRBJ2-1|few|TRBV15
TGTGCCACCAGCAGAGATAGTCCCTTTCTAGCGGGAGGATACAATTACAATGAGCAGTTCTTC
CATSRDSPFLAGGYNYNEQFF
>.|TRBJ2-1|once|TRBV11-1
TGTGCCAGCAGCTTAGCTCCCCTCTACAATGAGCAGTTCTTC
CASSLAPLYNEQFF
>.|TRBJ2-3|.|TRBV11-2
TGTGCCAGCAGCTCCTCCCGTGTTGTTGCAGATACGCAGTATTTT
CASSSSRVVADTQYF
>TRBD1|TRBJ2-1|.|TRBV28
TGTGCCAGCAGTTCAAGGGGGCTCTACAATGAGCAGTTCTTC
CASSSRGLYNEQFF
>.|TRBJ2-7|once|TRBV10-1
TGCGCCAGCAGGGACGGGAGCTCCTACGAGCAGTACTTC
CASRDGSSYEQYF
>TRBD2|TRBJ2-5|.|TRBV4-2
TGTGCCAGCAGCAAAGATACCTACGGGGGGGAGGGGGAGACCCAGTACTTC
CASSKDTYGGEGETQYF
>TRBD2|TRBJ2-3|.|TRBV5-6
TGTGCCAGCAGCCACGGGGGGGGAAGCACAGATACGCAGTATTTT
CASSHGGGSTDTQYF